This TCR beta chain stems from a study of blood T cell repertoires in COVID-19. At the level of the study: Samples came from the United States, Italy and Spain, spanning acute and convalescent COVID-19. Sources were T cells, B-cell-depleted T cells, or PBMCs; the material itself was cDNA or gDNA.

The CDR3 totals 15 residues. The V end was cut by 8 bases, the J end by 4 bases, with 20 bases between. Germline loops: CDR1 MNHEY, CDR2 SMNVEV (reference sequence). In the source study's methods: Nucleated cell counts were estimated from reference gene primer amplification. Generated by immunoSEQ multiplex PCR, the TCRdb table keeps only in-frame clones and is missing some. From that table come the V and J calls and clone size; the DNA was used to work out D and trimming. The table records 300,000 to 450,000 clones, 85% of them present only once. This sequence was found in a woman between 18 and 29 years old with acute or convalescent COVID-19. The gene calls are TRBV27 and TRBJ1-2; D perhaps matches TRBD1 (5 bases). Sequencing was performed on peripheral blood. The chain's CDR3 is CASGLNRDFSYGYTF. The CDR3, as DNA: TGTGCCAGCGGATTAAACCGGGACTTTTCCTATGGCTACACCTTC.